Detailed here is one T cell receptor (beta chain). The data are from a study of blood T cell repertoires in COVID-19. For the study at large: Samples came from the United States, Italy and Spain, spanning acute and convalescent COVID-19. Sample material is recorded as cDNA or gDNA derived from T cells, B-cell-depleted T cells, or PBMCs.

The table came from immunoSEQ multiplex PCR; TCRdb's copy has only in-frame clones and leaves some out. This sample yields about 170,000 clones, of which about 80% are seen a single time; roughly 2.6% belongs to the top ten. The sample taken for sequencing was peripheral blood. The TCR was taken from a human donor with acute or convalescent COVID-19. The donor label of this sample is uncertain.

This CDR3 is CASSLAVVAGASGELFF. The DNA for the CDR3 is TGCGCCAGCAGCTTGGCGGTCGTAGCGGGGGCGTCCGGGGAGCTGTTTTTT. The gene calls are TRBV5-1 and TRBJ2-2; TRBD2 matches 9 bases. CDR3 length: 17 residues. Germline V lookup: CDR1 SGHRS, CDR2 YFSETQ. Unmatched junction bases numbered 9, after V lost 0 bases and J lost 6 bases.